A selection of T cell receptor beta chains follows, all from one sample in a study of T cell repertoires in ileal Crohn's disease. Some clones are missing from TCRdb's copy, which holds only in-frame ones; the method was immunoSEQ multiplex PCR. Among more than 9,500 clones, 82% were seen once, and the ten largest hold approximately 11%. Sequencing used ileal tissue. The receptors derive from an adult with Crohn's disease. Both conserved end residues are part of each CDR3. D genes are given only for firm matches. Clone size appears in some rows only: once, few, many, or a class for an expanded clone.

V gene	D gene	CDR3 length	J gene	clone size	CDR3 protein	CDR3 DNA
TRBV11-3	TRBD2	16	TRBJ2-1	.	CASSLRSSLAGNEQFF	TGTGCCAGCAGCTTAAGGTCAAGTCTAGCGGGCAATGAGCAGTTCTTC
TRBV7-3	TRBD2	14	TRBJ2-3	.	CASSPGLAADTQYF	TGTGCCAGCAGCCCCGGACTAGCGGCAGATACGCAGTATTTT
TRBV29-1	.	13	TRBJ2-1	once	CSYRTISYNEQFF	TGCAGCTACAGGACTATTTCCTACAATGAGCAGTTCTTC
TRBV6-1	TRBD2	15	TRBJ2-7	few	CASRIFTSGAYEQYF	TGTGCCAGCAGAATCTTTACTAGCGGGGCCTACGAGCAGTACTTC
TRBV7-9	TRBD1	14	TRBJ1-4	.	CASSRGRGEEKLFF	TGTGCCAGCAGCCGGGGCAGGGGGGAAGAAAAACTGTTTTTT
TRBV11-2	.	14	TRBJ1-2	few	CASSLDVSVYGYTF	TGTGCCAGCAGCTTAGATGTGTCGGTATATGGCTACACCTTC
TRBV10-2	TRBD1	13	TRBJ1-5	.	CASSLTGDQPQHF	TGCGCCAGCAGTCTAACAGGGGATCAGCCCCAGCATTTT
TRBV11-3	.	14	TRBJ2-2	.	CASSLVSGGGELFF	TGTGCCAGCAGCTTAGTATCCGGGGGCGGGGAGCTGTTTTTT
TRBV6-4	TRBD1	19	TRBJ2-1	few	CASSDSRWVLGQNPNEQFF	TGTGCCAGCAGTGACTCGAGGTGGGTATTGGGACAGAACCCCAATGAGCAGTTCTTC
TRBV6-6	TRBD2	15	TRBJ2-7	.	CASSWSGGGAAEQYF	TGTGCCAGCAGTTGGTCCGGCGGGGGGGCGGCCGAGCAGTACTTC
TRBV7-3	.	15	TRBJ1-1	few	CASSPGGLLNTEAFF	TGTGCCAGCAGCCCCGGTGGGCTTCTGAACACTGAAGCTTTCTTT
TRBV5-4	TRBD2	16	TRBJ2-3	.	CASSLGGLAATDTQYF	TGTGCCAGCAGCTTGGGAGGACTAGCGGCCACAGATACGCAGTATTTT
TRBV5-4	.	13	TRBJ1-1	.	CASSFQGSTEAFF	TGTGCCAGCAGCTTTCAGGGGAGCACTGAAGCTTTCTTT
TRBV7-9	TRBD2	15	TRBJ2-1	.	CASSLIAGGLNEQFF	TGTGCCAGCAGCTTAATCGCGGGGGGGCTCAATGAGCAGTTCTTC
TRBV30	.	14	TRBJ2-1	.	CAWEEGATYNEQFF	TGTGCCTGGGAGGAGGGGGCTACTTACAATGAGCAGTTCTTC
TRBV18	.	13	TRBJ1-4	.	CASSPGVDEKLFF	TGTGCCAGCTCACCCGGTGTGGATGAAAAACTGTTTTTT
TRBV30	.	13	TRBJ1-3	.	CAWNRASGNTIYF	TGTGCCTGGAACAGGGCCTCTGGAAACACCATATATTTT